These T cell receptor beta chains were read from a single sample in a study of blood T cells in healthy people across ages. A single record per CDR3 protein comes from TCRdb applying MiXCR to the 5' RACE reads. The sample comprises some 1.8 million distinct CDR3 sequences, about 39% of which are singletons, and roughly 24% rests with the top ten. Sequencing was carried out using blood. These receptors were obtained from a human donor in good health. Each CDR3 is given without its conserved first and last residue. Not all rows give a size; the values are once, few, many and, for expanded clones, a class.

clone size: few
J gene: TRBJ2-3
CDR3 length: 13
V gene: TRBV7-2
CDR3 protein: ASNLRGGAADTQY

clone size: -
J gene: TRBJ2-5
CDR3 length: 12
V gene: TRBV10-3
CDR3 protein: AISEGMARETQY

clone size: -
J gene: TRBJ2-7
CDR3 length: 12
V gene: TRBV20-1
CDR3 protein: SAGMRGGIEEQY

clone size: few
J gene: TRBJ1-2
CDR3 length: 10
V gene: TRBV20-1
CDR3 protein: SADRDPYGYT

clone size: -
J gene: TRBJ1-1
CDR3 length: 12
V gene: TRBV28
CDR3 protein: ASSLRGGRPEAF

clone size: -
J gene: -
CDR3 length: 14
V gene: TRBV25-1
CDR3 protein: ASSEPRDYLRETQY

clone size: -
J gene: TRBJ1-1
CDR3 length: 13
V gene: TRBV7-2
CDR3 protein: ASSPGSQGRTEAF

clone size: few
J gene: TRBJ1-1
CDR3 length: 11
V gene: TRBV7-3
CDR3 protein: ASSLFLDTEAF

clone size: -
J gene: TRBJ1-4
CDR3 length: 13
V gene: TRBV20-1
CDR3 protein: SATQGGGWDEKLF

clone size: -
J gene: TRBJ1-1
CDR3 length: 11
V gene: TRBV30
CDR3 protein: AWSFNQGSEAF

clone size: few
J gene: TRBJ2-3
CDR3 length: 12
V gene: TRBV4-3
CDR3 protein: ASSQDIVVDTQY

clone size: once
J gene: TRBJ1-4
CDR3 length: 13
V gene: TRBV12-3/TRBV12-4
CDR3 protein: ASRRDRESHEKLF

clone size: few
J gene: TRBJ2-1
CDR3 length: 11
V gene: TRBV29-1
CDR3 protein: SATGQGLDEQF

clone size: few
J gene: TRBJ2-1
CDR3 length: 12
V gene: TRBV20-1
CDR3 protein: SANAWWMYGEQF

clone size: -
J gene: -
CDR3 length: 14
V gene: TRBV5-8
CDR3 protein: ASGFRTGGSVNIQY

clone size: -
J gene: TRBJ2-4
CDR3 length: 14
V gene: TRBV12-3/TRBV12-4
CDR3 protein: ASSLVGRGGQSIQY

clone size: few
J gene: TRBJ1-4
CDR3 length: 9
V gene: TRBV12-3/TRBV12-4
CDR3 protein: ASSFRDILF

clone size: few
J gene: TRBJ1-1
CDR3 length: 12
V gene: TRBV29-1
CDR3 protein: SADTGTTDTEAF

clone size: -
J gene: TRBJ2-7
CDR3 length: 11
V gene: TRBV12-3/TRBV12-4
CDR3 protein: ASAGTETYEQY

clone size: many
J gene: TRBJ2-5
CDR3 length: 10
V gene: TRBV6-2/TRBV6-3
CDR3 protein: ASSMLGETQY

clone size: -
J gene: TRBJ2-4
CDR3 length: 13
V gene: TRBV12-3/TRBV12-4
CDR3 protein: ASSGRAGAKNIQY

clone size: -
J gene: TRBJ2-5
CDR3 length: 11
V gene: TRBV7-9
CDR3 protein: ASSPMLGKPQY

clone size: -
J gene: TRBJ1-1
CDR3 length: 12
V gene: TRBV2
CDR3 protein: ASSVSGLDTEAF

clone size: -
J gene: TRBJ2-1
CDR3 length: 12
V gene: TRBV12-3/TRBV12-4
CDR3 protein: ASSFYSSYNEQF

clone size: few
J gene: TRBJ2-7
CDR3 length: 12
V gene: TRBV29-1
CDR3 protein: SVSGGPRGYEQY

clone size: -
J gene: TRBJ2-1
CDR3 length: 11
V gene: TRBV24-1
CDR3 protein: ATSDSFFQVQF

clone size: few
J gene: TRBJ1-2
CDR3 length: 14
V gene: TRBV20-1
CDR3 protein: SARAGALSLGLGYT

clone size: once
J gene: TRBJ1-5
CDR3 length: 15
V gene: TRBV24-1
CDR3 protein: ATSDNRDRGRNQPQH

clone size: few
J gene: TRBJ2-5
CDR3 length: 11
V gene: TRBV27
CDR3 protein: ASSPYNEETQY

clone size: few
J gene: TRBJ2-5
CDR3 length: 9
V gene: TRBV20-1
CDR3 protein: SAPLGNSQY

clone size: few
J gene: TRBJ1-1
CDR3 length: 10
V gene: TRBV7-2
CDR3 protein: ASKRPNGEAF

clone size: -
J gene: TRBJ2-5
CDR3 length: 12
V gene: TRBV29-1
CDR3 protein: SVRGGGPGETQY

clone size: -
J gene: TRBJ1-2
CDR3 length: 14
V gene: TRBV12-3/TRBV12-4
CDR3 protein: ASSQEGYTFNYGYT

clone size: few
J gene: TRBJ2-1
CDR3 length: 14
V gene: TRBV5-1
CDR3 protein: ASSSTYRGVYNEQF